These T cell receptor beta chains were read from a single sample in a study of cytomegalovirus exposure and HLA in healthy donors. The assay was immunoSEQ multiplex PCR, and TCRdb's table has in-frame clones only and misses some. The sample lists under 100,000 clones; around 76% were seen once. The sequenced sample was PBMCs. These receptors all stem from a man aged 18 to 30 in good health and CMV-seropositive. The CDR3 runs from the conserved cysteine through the conserved F or W. D genes are given only for firm matches. Clone size, where shown, is once, few, many, or a class for clones that have expanded.

D,length,size,J,V,CDR3,DNA
TRBD1,14,NA,TRBJ2-7,TRBV28,CASSPSGQGGEQYF,TGTGCCAGCAGTCCCTCGGGACAGGGTGGCGAGCAGTACTTC
TRBD1,15,NA,TRBJ2-5,TRBV28,CASTLGGTGGETQYF,TGTGCCAGCACTCTAGGCGGGACAGGGGGCGAGACCCAGTACTTC
TRBD1,14,NA,TRBJ2-2,TRBV28,CASRSQGVTGELFF,TGTGCCAGCAGATCACAGGGGGTCACCGGGGAGCTGTTTTTT
NA,15,NA,TRBJ1-3,TRBV4-1,CASSQDLGSGNTIYF,TGCGCCAGCAGCCAAGATCTCGGCTCTGGAAACACCATATATTTT
TRBD1,16,few,TRBJ1-1,TRBV4-2,CASSQEVGQGEAEAFF,TGTGCCAGCAGCCAAGAGGTAGGACAGGGGGAGGCTGAAGCTTTCTTT
TRBD2,15,NA,TRBJ2-3,TRBV14,CASSVLAGGGDTQYF,TGTGCCAGCAGCGTCCTAGCGGGAGGGGGAGATACGCAGTATTTT
NA,16,NA,TRBJ2-1,TRBV29-1,CSVPSTPGHKGGEQFF,TGCAGCGTTCCCAGTACTCCGGGACACAAAGGGGGTGAGCAGTTCTTC
TRBD1,14,NA,TRBJ1-1,TRBV5-1,CASSPGDSRAEAFF,TGCGCCAGCAGCCCGGGGGACAGCAGGGCTGAAGCTTTCTTT
TRBD1,13,NA,TRBJ2-7,TRBV29-1,CSVERAGGAWQYF,TGCAGCGTTGAAAGGGCAGGGGGCGCGTGGCAGTACTTC
NA,15,NA,TRBJ2-7,TRBV29-1,CSVRLSAERRYEQYF,TGCAGCGTGAGGTTATCGGCAGAACGTCGGTACGAGCAGTACTTC
TRBD2,16,NA,TRBJ2-7,TRBV6-5,CASSLHLAGAGYEQYF,TGTGCCAGCAGTTTGCACTTAGCGGGAGCTGGGTACGAGCAGTACTTC
NA,13,NA,TRBJ2-1,TRBV27,CASSLAADNEQFF,TGTGCCAGCAGTTTAGCGGCCGACAATGAGCAGTTCTTC
NA,15,once,TRBJ2-2,TRBV10-3,CAITPGRGLLGELFF,TGTGCCATCACTCCGGGACGGGGGTTGTTAGGGGAGCTGTTTTTT
NA,15,NA,TRBJ1-5,TRBV7-8,CASSPRGGLGQPQHF,TGTGCCAGCAGCCCGCGGGGAGGCTTAGGTCAGCCCCAGCATTTT
TRBD2,18,few,TRBJ2-3,TRBV6-1,CASSEARGAGGDADTQYF,TGTGCCAGCAGTGAAGCGCGGGGAGCGGGAGGGGACGCAGATACGCAGTATTTT
TRBD1,11,NA,TRBJ2-1,TRBV7-9,CASSWDRERFF,TGTGCCAGCAGCTGGGACAGGGAACGGTTCTTC
NA,13,NA,TRBJ2-3,TRBV6-4,CASSDSPTDTQYF,TGTGCCAGCAGTGACAGCCCTACAGATACGCAGTATTTT
TRBD2,16,NA,TRBJ2-1,TRBV7-9,CASSLGGLAGYNEQFF,TGTGCCAGCAGCTTAGGCGGGCTAGCGGGTTACAATGAGCAGTTCTTC
NA,14,once,TRBJ2-7,TRBV11-2,CASSLVAQAYEQYF,TGTGCCAGCAGCCTTGTGGCACAGGCCTACGAGCAGTACTTC
TRBD2,18,NA,TRBJ2-3,TRBV25-1,CASSEYPRLAGGVYTQYF,TGTGCCAGCAGTGAATACCCTCGGCTGGCGGGAGGGGTCTATACGCAGTATTTT
NA,15,NA,TRBJ1-1,TRBV5-1,CASSLGRAASAEAFF,TGCGCCAGCAGCTTGGGCCGTGCGGCAAGCGCTGAAGCTTTCTTT
TRBD1,14,NA,TRBJ2-1,TRBV27,CASSENRGRYEQFF,TGTGCCAGCAGTGAGAACAGGGGGCGTTATGAGCAGTTCTTC
NA,14,NA,TRBJ2-5,TRBV5-1,CASSANRVGETQYF,TGCGCCAGCAGCGCGAACAGGGTGGGAGAGACCCAGTACTTC
TRBD2,17,NA,TRBJ2-1,TRBV5-4,CASSLTLAGGDYNEQFF,TGTGCCAGCAGCTTGACGCTAGCGGGAGGAGACTACAATGAGCAGTTCTTC
TRBD2,17,once,TRBJ2-7,TRBV5-4,CASSRPGLAGVAYEQYF,TGTGCCAGCAGCCGGCCGGGACTAGCGGGAGTTGCCTACGAGCAGTACTTC
TRBD1,14,NA,TRBJ1-4,TRBV6-5,CASRAGTGEEKLFF,TGTGCCAGCAGAGCCGGGACAGGGGAGGAAAAACTGTTTTTT
NA,13,NA,TRBJ2-7,TRBV5-6,CASSLDRYYEQYF,TGTGCCAGCAGCTTGGATCGCTACTACGAGCAGTACTTC
NA,15,NA,TRBJ2-5,TRBV11-1,CASSLSGTNRETQYF,TGTGCCAGCAGCCTCAGCGGGACAAACCGAGAGACCCAGTACTTC
NA,14,NA,TRBJ1-2,TRBV29-1,CSAGGTQDHYGYTF,TGCAGCGCTGGGGGGACGCAGGACCACTATGGCTACACCTTC
NA,16,NA,TRBJ2-3,TRBV14,CASSQDRPGVSDTQYF,TGTGCCAGCAGCCAAGATCGCCCGGGAGTGTCAGATACGCAGTATTTT
TRBD2,16,NA,TRBJ2-7,TRBV7-6,CASSLISGRASYEQYF,TGTGCCAGCAGCTTGATTAGCGGGAGGGCCTCCTACGAGCAGTACTTC
NA,13,NA,TRBJ1-1,TRBV28,CASQNRVNTEAFF,TGTGCCAGCCAAAACAGGGTGAACACTGAAGCTTTCTTT
TRBD1,14,once,TRBJ1-4,TRBV28,CASRKGQGGEKLFF,TGTGCCAGCAGAAAAGGACAGGGTGGGGAAAAACTGTTTTTT
TRBD1,15,many,TRBJ1-1,TRBV5-6,CASSLTGTGDTEAFF,TGTGCCAGCAGCCTAACCGGGACAGGGGACACTGAAGCTTTCTTT